These 25 T cell receptor beta chains originate from one sample sequenced in a study of T cell responses to AZD1222 COVID-19 vaccine. Sequencing used immunoSEQ multiplex PCR; TCRdb keeps in-frame clones, though not all of them. The table includes 100,000 to 150,000 clones, about 88% detected once. The material sequenced was peripheral blood, taken on day 0 of AZD1222 vaccination. The receptors derive from an adult in good health.

The rearrangement uses TRBV29-1 and TRBJ1-5; D remains unclear. CDR3 length: 12 residues. Germline V CDR1 and CDR2: SQVTM, ANQGSEA. Between the trimmed V and J ends, which lost 6 bases and 3 bases, there was a span of 9 bases. CDR3 nucleotides: TGCAGCGTCCGGGAGTCCAATCAGCCCCAGCATTTT. It yields the protein CSVRESNQPQHF.

About this clone itself: One end of the junction varies from germline; a read error may be responsible. The rearrangement joins TRBV7-7 to TRBJ2-3; the D is unclear. The CDR3 runs to 14 residues. CDR1 and CDR2 from the germline V gene are SSHAT and FNYEAQ (reference sequence). CDR3 amino acids: CASSLELGGDTQYF. The DNA of the CDR3 is TGTGCTAGCAGCTTGGAGTTAGGTGGAGATACGCAGTATTTT.

This chain's CDR3 is CASSQVLGNTGELFF. The CDR3 coding sequence is TGTGCCAGCAGCCAAGTGTTAGGGAACACCGGGGAGCTGTTTTTT. The chain carries TRBV4-2 and TRBJ2-2; D is undetermined. The germline V gene encodes CDR1 LGHNA and CDR2 YNFKEQ. Trimming cost V 1 base and J 1 base, with 7 bases left between them. The CDR3 is 15 amino acids.

V usage is TRBV4-3 and J usage is TRBJ2-3, with unresolved D. From germline, CDR1 is LGHNA and CDR2 YSLEER. The CDR3 has 13 residues. V was cut by 4 bases and J by 10 bases, with 15 bases left in between. In nucleotides, the CDR3 is TGCGCCAGCAGCCCCGGACCCTTTTCCGCGCAGTATTTT. Protein sequence: CASSPGPFSAQYF.

This rearrangement joins TRBV12-3 or TRBV12-4 to TRBJ2-5, with no clear D. This CDR3 is built from 13 residues. Between the trimmed V and J ends, which lost 5 bases and 0 bases, there was a span of 7 bases. The CDR3 DNA follows: TGTGCCAGCAGTCGTGGGGACCAAGAGACCCAGTACTTC. This sequence encodes CASSRGDQETQYF.

The chain links TRBV7-2 to TRBJ2-1, with 7 nucleotides matching TRBD1. Germline-derived CDR1 and CDR2 are SGHTA and FQGNSA. This CDR3 region has 16 residues. Trimming cost V 2 bases and J 8 bases; bases outside gene matches: 12. This CDR3 reads CASSLRVQGVRDEQFF. CDR3 nucleotides: TGTGCCAGCAGCTTACGGGTCCAGGGGGTCCGGGATGAGCAGTTCTTC.

The chain is built from TRBV6-2 or TRBV6-3 and TRBJ2-7; TRBD2 aligns across 10 bases. The CDR3 is made up of 15 amino acids. V lost 5 bases and J lost 4; bases outside the gene matches: 8. Germline CDR1 MNHEY, CDR2 SVGEGT. CDR3 region: CASSNLAGESYEQYF. In DNA form, the CDR3 reads TGTGCCAGCAGTAATCTAGCGGGAGAGAGTTACGAGCAGTACTTC.

V and J are TRBV7-3 and TRBJ2-1; D gene uncertain. From germline, CDR1 is SGHTA and CDR2 FQGTGA. Trimming stripped 1 base from V and 1 base from J, with 5 bases between. CDR3 length: 14 residues. The CDR3 nucleotides read TGTGCCAGCAGCTTAAGTAGTTCCTACAATGAGCAGTTCTTC. Translation: CASSLSSSYNEQFF.

The chain is built from TRBV10-2 and TRBJ2-1; 10 positions match TRBD2. Germline values: CDR1 WSHSY, CDR2 SAAADI. The V segment lost 0 bases and the J segment 5 bases; nucleotides outside the gene matches: 10. The length of the CDR3 is 18 residues. The CDR3 is CASSESTRASGSDNEQFF. CDR3 DNA: TGCGCCAGCAGTGAGTCGACTCGGGCTAGCGGGAGTGACAATGAGCAGTTCTTC.

V gene TRBV18 combines with J gene TRBJ1-4; no reliable D call. This CDR3 comprises 14 residues. The ends were cut back, 3 bases at V and 7 bases at J, with 12 bases in the middle. Germline CDR1 KGHSH, CDR2 LQKENI. The CDR3: CASSPSTNSEKLFF. CDR3 sequence (DNA): TGTGCCAGCTCACCGTCGACTAACAGTGAAAAACTGTTTTTT.

The chain carries TRBV6-5 and TRBJ2-1; 10 bases are a match to TRBD2. Germline V CDR1 and CDR2: MNHEY, SVGAGI. The CDR3 spans 14 residues. After removal of 6 bases from V and 9 bases from J, the junction contained 8 bases not matched to a gene. The CDR3, as DNA: TGTGCCAGCAGGGGTCTAGCGGGAGCCGGTGAGCAGTTCTTC. Its translation is CASRGLAGAGEQFF.

The chain recombines TRBV19 with TRBJ1-1; 8 positions agree with TRBD1. This CDR3 comprises 18 residues. With V trimmed by 1 base and J by 1 base, 11 bases remained unmatched. Germline lookup yields CDR1 LNHDA and CDR2 SQIVND (reference sequence). This chain's CDR3 is CASSIGPGQGGTNTEAFF. The CDR3 region has the DNA TGTGCCAGTAGTATAGGCCCTGGACAGGGTGGGACGAACACTGAAGCTTTCTTT. The full variable domain, completed using reference TRBV19 and TRBJ1-1, is DGGITQSPKYLFRKEGQNVTLSCEQNLNHDAMYWYRQDPGQGLRLIYYSQIVNDFQKGDIAEGYSVSREKKESFPLTVTSAQKNPTAFYLCASSIGPGQGGTNTEAFFGQGTRLTVV.

The chain links TRBV4-2 to TRBJ1-1; 7 nucleotides line up with TRBD1. Per the germline V gene, CDR1 is LGHNA and CDR2 is YNFKEQ. After removal of 4 bases from V and 4 bases from J, the junction contained 6 bases not matched to a gene. The length of the CDR3 is 14 residues. The CDR3 here is CASSLTGESTEAFF. The CDR3 bases are TGTGCCAGCAGCCTAACAGGGGAGAGCACTGAAGCTTTCTTT.

The J gene is TRBJ2-5, the V gene TRBV14; D could derive from TRBD1 or TRBD2 (6 bases each). The germline V gene has CDR1 SGHDN and CDR2 FVKESK. With 0 bases removed from V and 5 bases from J, the gap between germline ends came to 13 bases. The CDR3 extends over 15 amino acids. The CDR3 protein is CASSQERGAYETQYF. CDR3 coding DNA: TGTGCCAGCAGCCAAGAAAGGGGGGCCTATGAGACCCAGTACTTC.

The J gene is TRBJ2-1, the V gene TRBV7-8, with D possibly TRBD1 on 8 matching bases. Trimming removed 4 bases at V and 6 bases at J, with 19 bases between. From germline, CDR1 is SGHVS and CDR2 FQNEAQ. The CDR3 runs to 16 residues. Here the CDR3 reads CASSSGGGRFSNEQFF. The DNA for the CDR3 is TGTGCCAGCAGCTCAGGGGGCGGGAGATTCTCCAATGAGCAGTTCTTC.

This rearrangement joins TRBV19 to TRBJ2-3, with 7 bases matching TRBD2. This CDR3 has 14 residues. V lost 7 bases and J lost 3; bases outside the gene matches: 7. Germline values: CDR1 LNHDA, CDR2 SQIVND (reference sequence). CDR3 DNA sequence: TGTGCCAGTACGCCTTTAGCGGGTACAGATACGCAGTATTTT. As protein: CASTPLAGTDTQYF.

The V gene is TRBV5-1, the J gene TRBJ1-6; 7 bases line up with TRBD1. Per the germline V gene, CDR1 is SGHRS and CDR2 is YFSETQ. Germline trimming cut 3 bases from V and 7 bases from J; bases unmatched to any gene: 4. The CDR3 consists of 14 residues. CDR3 region: CASSSTGANSPLHF. The CDR3 bases are TGCGCCAGCAGCTCCACAGGGGCCAATTCACCCCTCCACTTT.

J is TRBJ1-1 and V is TRBV19; D is possibly TRBD1 (5 bases). Trimming took 4 bases from V and 0 from J, leaving 12 bases between them. This CDR3 contains 15 residues. Germline CDR1 is LNHDA and CDR2 is SQIVND (reference sequence). CDR3 loop: CASSTPGTMNTEAFF. CDR3 nucleotides: TGTGCCAGTAGTACCCCCGGGACGATGAACACTGAAGCTTTCTTT.

The chain carries TRBV19 and TRBJ1-3; no reliable D call. Germline CDR1 is LNHDA and CDR2 is SQIVND (reference sequence). CDR3 length equals 15 residues. V gave up 4 bases and J gave up 0 bases, with 10 bases separating them. CDR3 in DNA: TGTGCCAGTAGTAGCGACATCAGCTCTGGAAACACCATATATTTT. This sequence encodes CASSSDISSGNTIYF.

This clone is a singleton in its sample. The V call is TRBV19, the J call TRBJ1-5, with D perhaps TRBD1 (6 bases). Per germline, CDR1 LNHDA and CDR2 SQIVND (reference sequence). V was cut by 6 bases and J by 1 base, with 19 bases left in between. The CDR3 is made up of 17 amino acids. The CDR3 region has the DNA TGTGCCAGTAGACACATTCAGGGGTTTGAGAGCAATCAGCCCCAGCATTTT. Its translation is CASRHIQGFESNQPQHF.

This chain uses TRBV2 with TRBJ2-7; a possible D gene is TRBD2 (6 bases). This CDR3 contains 16 residues. The ends were cut back, 4 bases at V and 4 bases at J, with 20 bases in the middle. Germline V gene sequence: CDR1 SNHLY, CDR2 FYNNEI. The CDR3 protein is CASSARDSPRGYEQYF. CDR3 coding DNA: TGTGCCAGCAGTGCGCGAGACAGCCCACGGGGGTACGAGCAGTACTTC.

This clone appeared once. In DNA, the CDR3 is TGCAGCGGTAAGACTAGCGGTAACACCGGGGAGCTGTTTTTT. Translation gives CSGKTSGNTGELFF. The V and J genes are TRBV29-1 and TRBJ2-2, with TRBD2 identical over 9 bases. CDR3 length: 14 residues. Per germline, CDR1 SQVTM and CDR2 ANQGSEA. V lost 7 bases and J lost 2; bases outside the gene matches: 5.

This clone occurred once. This rearrangement joins TRBV2 to TRBJ1-6, with D maybe TRBD1 (5 bases). There are 15 residues in the CDR3. Trimming pared 5 bases from V and 4 bases from J, leaving 12 bases between. Germline lookup yields CDR1 SNHLY and CDR2 FYNNEI. DNA for the CDR3: TGTGCCAGCAGTCCAGGGACGGATTATAATTCACCCCTCCACTTT. It translates to CASSPGTDYNSPLHF.

The rearrangement uses TRBV11-3 and TRBJ2-3; D might be TRBD2 (6 bases). This CDR3 has 17 amino acids. The V and J ends lost 0 bases and 1 base respectively, with 14 bases between them. Per the germline V gene, CDR1 is SGHNT and CDR2 is YENEEA. The CDR3 DNA is TGTGCCAGCAGCTTAGATTCGGGGGTCAAAGGCACAGATACGCAGTATTTT. Translated: CASSLDSGVKGTDTQYF.

There are a few counts of this clone. The chain carries TRBV29-1 and TRBJ2-1; D possibly uses TRBD1 or TRBD2 (7 bases each). Trimming stripped 8 bases from V and 3 bases from J, with 14 bases between. Per the germline V gene, CDR1 is SQVTM and CDR2 is ANQGSEA. CDR3 length equals 13 residues. The CDR3 coding sequence is TGCAGCCAGGGGGGGAGGGTCTACAATGAGCAGTTCTTC. It encodes CSQGGRVYNEQFF.